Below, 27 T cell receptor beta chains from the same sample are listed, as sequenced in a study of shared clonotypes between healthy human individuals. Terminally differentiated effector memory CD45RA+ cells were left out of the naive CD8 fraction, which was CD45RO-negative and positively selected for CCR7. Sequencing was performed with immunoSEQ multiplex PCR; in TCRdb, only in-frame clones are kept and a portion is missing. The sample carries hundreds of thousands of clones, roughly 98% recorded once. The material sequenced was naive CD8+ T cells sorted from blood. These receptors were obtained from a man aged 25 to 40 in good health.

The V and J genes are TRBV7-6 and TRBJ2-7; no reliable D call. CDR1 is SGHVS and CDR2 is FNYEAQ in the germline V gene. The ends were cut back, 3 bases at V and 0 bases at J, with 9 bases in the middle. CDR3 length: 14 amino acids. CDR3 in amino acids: CASSFGSGSYEQYF. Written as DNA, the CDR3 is TGTGCCAGCAGCTTTGGTTCGGGCTCCTACGAGCAGTACTTC.

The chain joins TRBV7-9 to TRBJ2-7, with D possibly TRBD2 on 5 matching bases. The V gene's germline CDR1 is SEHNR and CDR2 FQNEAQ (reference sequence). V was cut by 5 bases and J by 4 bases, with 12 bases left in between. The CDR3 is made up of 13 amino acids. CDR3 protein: CASSQTPGYEQYF. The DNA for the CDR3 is TGTGCCAGCAGCCAGACCCCGGGGTACGAGCAGTACTTC.

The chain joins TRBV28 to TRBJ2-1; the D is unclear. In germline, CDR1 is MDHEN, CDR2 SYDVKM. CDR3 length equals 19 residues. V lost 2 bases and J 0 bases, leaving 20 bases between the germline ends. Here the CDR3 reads CASSLRAPVSRISYNEQFF. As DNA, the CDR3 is TGTGCCAGCAGTTTAAGGGCCCCCGTCTCTAGAATCTCCTACAATGAGCAGTTCTTC.

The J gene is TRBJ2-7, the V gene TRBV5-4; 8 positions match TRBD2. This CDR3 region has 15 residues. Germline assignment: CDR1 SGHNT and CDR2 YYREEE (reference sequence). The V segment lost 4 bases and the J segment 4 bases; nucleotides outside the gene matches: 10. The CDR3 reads CASSLPGGAGYEQYF. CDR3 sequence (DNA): TGTGCCAGCAGCCTCCCGGGGGGGGCGGGTTACGAGCAGTACTTC.

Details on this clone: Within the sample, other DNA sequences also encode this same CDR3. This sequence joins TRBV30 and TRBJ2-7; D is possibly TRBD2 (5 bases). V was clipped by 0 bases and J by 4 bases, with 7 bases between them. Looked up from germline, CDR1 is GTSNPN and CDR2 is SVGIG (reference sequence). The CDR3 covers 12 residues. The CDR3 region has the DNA TGTGCCTGGAGTGTAGGAGGTTACGAGCAGTACTTC. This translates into CAWSVGGYEQYF.

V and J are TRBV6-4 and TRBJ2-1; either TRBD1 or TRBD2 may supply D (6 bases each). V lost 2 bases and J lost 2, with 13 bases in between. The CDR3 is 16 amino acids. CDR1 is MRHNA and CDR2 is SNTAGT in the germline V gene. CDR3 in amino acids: CASSDGVGGTYNEQFF. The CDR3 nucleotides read TGTGCCAGCAGTGACGGGGTGGGGGGCACCTACAATGAGCAGTTCTTC.

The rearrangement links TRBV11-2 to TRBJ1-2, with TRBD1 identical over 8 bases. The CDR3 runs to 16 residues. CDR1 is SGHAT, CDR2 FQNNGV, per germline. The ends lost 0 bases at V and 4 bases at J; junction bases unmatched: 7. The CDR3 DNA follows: TGTGCCAGCAGCTTAGACATTAGGACAGGGACCTATGGCTACACCTTC. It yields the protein CASSLDIRTGTYGYTF.

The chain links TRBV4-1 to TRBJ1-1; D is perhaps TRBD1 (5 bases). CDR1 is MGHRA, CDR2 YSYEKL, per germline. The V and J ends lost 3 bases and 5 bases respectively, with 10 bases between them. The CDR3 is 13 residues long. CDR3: CASSQGTATEAFF. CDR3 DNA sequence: TGCGCCAGCAGCCAGGGGACGGCTACTGAAGCTTTCTTT.

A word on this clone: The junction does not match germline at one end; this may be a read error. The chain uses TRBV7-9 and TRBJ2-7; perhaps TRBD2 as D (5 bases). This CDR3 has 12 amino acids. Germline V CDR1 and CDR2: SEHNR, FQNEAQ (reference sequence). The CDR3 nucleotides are TGTGCCGGCAGCGGTAACTCCTACGAGCAGTACTTC. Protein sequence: CAGSGNSYEQYF.

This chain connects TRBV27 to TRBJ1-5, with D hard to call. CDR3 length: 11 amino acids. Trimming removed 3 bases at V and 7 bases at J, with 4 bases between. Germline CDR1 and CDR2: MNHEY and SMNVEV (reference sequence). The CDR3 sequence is CASSLSQPQHF. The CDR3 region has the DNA TGTGCCAGCAGTTTGAGCCAGCCCCAGCATTTT.

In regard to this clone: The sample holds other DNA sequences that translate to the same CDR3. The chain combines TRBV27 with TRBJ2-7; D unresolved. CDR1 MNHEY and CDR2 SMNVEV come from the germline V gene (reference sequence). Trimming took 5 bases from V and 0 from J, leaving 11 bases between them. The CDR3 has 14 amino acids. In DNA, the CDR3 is TGTGCCAGCAGTGCCGGATTAAGCTCCTACGAGCAGTACTTC. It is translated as CASSAGLSSYEQYF.

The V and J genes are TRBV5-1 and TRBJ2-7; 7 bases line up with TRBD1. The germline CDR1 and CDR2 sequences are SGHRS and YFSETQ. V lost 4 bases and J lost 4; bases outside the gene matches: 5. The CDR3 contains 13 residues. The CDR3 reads CASSPSTGYEQYF. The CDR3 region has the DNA TGCGCCAGCAGCCCCTCGACAGGGTACGAGCAGTACTTC.

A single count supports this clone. CDR3: CASSGNSGNAYEQYF. CDR3 coding DNA: TGTGCCAGCAGCGGAAATAGCGGGAACGCCTACGAGCAGTACTTC. The chain links TRBV5-4 to TRBJ2-7; 8 positions agree with TRBD2. V shed 4 bases and J 2 bases; nucleotides not matched to a gene: 8. The germline CDR1 and CDR2 sequences are SGHNT and YYREEE (reference sequence). This CDR3 spans 15 amino acids.

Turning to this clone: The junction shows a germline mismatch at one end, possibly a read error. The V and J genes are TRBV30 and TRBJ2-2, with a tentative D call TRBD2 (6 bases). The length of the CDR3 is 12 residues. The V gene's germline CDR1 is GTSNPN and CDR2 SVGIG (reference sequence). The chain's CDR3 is CAWTPAGSELKF. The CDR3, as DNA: TGTGCCTGGACACCGGCGGGGTCCGAGTTAAAGTTT. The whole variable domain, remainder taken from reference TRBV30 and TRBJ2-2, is SQTIHQWPATLVQPVGSPLSLECTVEGTSNPNLYWYRQAAGRGLQLLFYSVGIGQISSEVPQNLSASRPQDRQFILSSKKLLLSDSGFYLCAWTPAGSELKFGEGSRLTVL.

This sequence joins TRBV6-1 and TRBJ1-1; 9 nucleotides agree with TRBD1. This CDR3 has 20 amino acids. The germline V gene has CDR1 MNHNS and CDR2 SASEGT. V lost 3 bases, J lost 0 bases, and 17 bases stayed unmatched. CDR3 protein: CASSDSSGQGIVRMNTEAFF. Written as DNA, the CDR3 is TGTGCCAGCAGTGACAGCTCGGGACAGGGAATTGTTCGGATGAACACTGAAGCTTTCTTT.

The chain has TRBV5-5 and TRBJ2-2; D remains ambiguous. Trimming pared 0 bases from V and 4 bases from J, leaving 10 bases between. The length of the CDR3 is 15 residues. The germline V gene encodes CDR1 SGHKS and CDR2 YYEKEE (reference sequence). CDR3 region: CASSLAGFGTGELFF. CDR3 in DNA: TGTGCCAGCAGCTTGGCCGGGTTTGGCACCGGGGAGCTGTTTTTT.

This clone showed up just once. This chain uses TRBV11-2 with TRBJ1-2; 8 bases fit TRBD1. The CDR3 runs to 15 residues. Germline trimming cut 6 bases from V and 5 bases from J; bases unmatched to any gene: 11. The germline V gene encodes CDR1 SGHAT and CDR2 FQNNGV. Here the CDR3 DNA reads TGTGCCAGCAGTCTGACCCGGGACAGGATTTATGGCTACACCTTC. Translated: CASSLTRDRIYGYTF.

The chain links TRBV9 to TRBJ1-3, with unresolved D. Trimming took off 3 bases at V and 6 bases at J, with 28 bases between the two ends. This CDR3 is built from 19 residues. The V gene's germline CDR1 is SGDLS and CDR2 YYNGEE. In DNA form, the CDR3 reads TGTGCCAGCAGCGCCCGGCAAGTGACACACCCCGAGAGGTTAAACACCATATATTTT. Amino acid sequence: CASSARQVTHPERLNTIYF.

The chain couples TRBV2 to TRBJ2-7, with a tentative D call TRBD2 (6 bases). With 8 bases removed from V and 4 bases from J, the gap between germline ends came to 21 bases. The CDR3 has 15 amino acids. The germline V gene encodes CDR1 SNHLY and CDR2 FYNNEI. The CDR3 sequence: CASSGGQEVWYEQYF. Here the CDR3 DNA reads TGTGCCAGCTCAGGAGGGCAAGAGGTTTGGTACGAGCAGTACTTC.

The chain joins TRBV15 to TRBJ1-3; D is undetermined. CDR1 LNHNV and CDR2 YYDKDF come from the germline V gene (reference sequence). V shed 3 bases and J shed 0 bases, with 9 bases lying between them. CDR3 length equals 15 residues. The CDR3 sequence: CATSREDNSGNTIYF. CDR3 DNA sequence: TGTGCCACCAGCAGGGAAGACAACTCTGGAAACACCATATATTTT. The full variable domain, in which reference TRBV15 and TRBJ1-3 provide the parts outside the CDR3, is DAMVIQNPRYQVTQFGKPVTLSCSQTLNHNVMYWYQQKSSQAPKLLFHYYDKDFNNEADTPDNFQSRRPNTSFCFLDIRSPGLGDTAMYLCATSREDNSGNTIYFGEGSWLTVV.

The CDR3 here is CASSLTGRYEQYF. For the CDR3, the DNA is TGTGCCAGTAGTTTAACAGGCCGTTACGAGCAGTACTTC. The chain carries TRBV19 and TRBJ2-7; D is possibly TRBD1 (5 bases). V was shortened by 5 bases and J by 4 bases, with 12 bases between the two germline ends. CDR1 is LNHDA, CDR2 SQIVND, per germline (reference sequence). The CDR3 totals 13 residues.

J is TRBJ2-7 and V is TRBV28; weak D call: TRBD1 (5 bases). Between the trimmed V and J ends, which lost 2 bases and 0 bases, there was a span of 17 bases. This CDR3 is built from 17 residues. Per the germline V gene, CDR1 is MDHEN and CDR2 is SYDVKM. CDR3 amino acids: CASSLHRQQRSSYEQYF. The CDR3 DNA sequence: TGTGCCAGCAGTTTACACCGACAGCAAAGGAGCTCCTACGAGCAGTACTTC.

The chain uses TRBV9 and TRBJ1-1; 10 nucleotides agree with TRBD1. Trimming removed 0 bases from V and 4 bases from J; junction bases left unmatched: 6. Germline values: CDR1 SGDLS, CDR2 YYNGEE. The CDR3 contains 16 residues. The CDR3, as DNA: TGTGCCAGCAGCGTAGGACAGGGGGCAGCGGCCACTGAAGCTTTCTTT. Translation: CASSVGQGAAATEAFF.

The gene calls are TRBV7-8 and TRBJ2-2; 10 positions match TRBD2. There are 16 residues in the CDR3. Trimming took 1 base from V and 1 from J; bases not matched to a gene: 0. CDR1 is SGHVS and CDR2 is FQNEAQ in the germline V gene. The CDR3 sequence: CASSLGTSGNTGELFF. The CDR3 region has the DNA TGTGCCAGCAGCTTAGGGACTAGCGGGAACACCGGGGAGCTGTTTTTT.

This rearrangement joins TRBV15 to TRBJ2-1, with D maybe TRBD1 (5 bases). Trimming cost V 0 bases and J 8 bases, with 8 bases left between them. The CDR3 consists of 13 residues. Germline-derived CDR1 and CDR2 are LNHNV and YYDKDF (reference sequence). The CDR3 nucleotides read TGTGCCACCAGCAGAGAGCAAGGGGATGAGCAGTTCTTC. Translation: CATSREQGDEQFF.

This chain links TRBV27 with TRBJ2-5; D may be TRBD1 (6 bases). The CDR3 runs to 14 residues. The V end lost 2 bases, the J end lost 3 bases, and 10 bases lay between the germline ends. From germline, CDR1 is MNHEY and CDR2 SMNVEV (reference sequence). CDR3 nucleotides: TGTGCCAGCAGTTTAGTAGGGGGAGAAGAGACCCAGTACTTC. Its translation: CASSLVGGEETQYF.

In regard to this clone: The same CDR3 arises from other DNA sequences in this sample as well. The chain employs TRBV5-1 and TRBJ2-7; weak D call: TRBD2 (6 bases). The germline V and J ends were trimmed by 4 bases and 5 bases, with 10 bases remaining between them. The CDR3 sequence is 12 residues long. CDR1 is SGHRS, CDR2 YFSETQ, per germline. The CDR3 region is CASSPRGNEQYF. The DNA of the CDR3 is TGCGCCAGCAGCCCACGGGGGAACGAGCAGTACTTC.